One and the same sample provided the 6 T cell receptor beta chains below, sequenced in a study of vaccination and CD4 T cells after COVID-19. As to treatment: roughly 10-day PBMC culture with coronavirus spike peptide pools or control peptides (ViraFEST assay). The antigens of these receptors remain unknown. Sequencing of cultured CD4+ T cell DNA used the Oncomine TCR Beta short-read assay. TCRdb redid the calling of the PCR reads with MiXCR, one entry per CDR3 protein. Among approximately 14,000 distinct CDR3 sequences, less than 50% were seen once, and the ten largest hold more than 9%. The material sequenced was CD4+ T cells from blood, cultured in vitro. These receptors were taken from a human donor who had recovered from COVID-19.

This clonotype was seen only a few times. The CDR3 nucleotides read TGTGCCTGGACCACGCGACCTAGGACAGGGTTAAGTGAAGCTTTCTTT. Its protein product is CAWTTRPRTGLSEAFF. This chain connects TRBV30 to TRBJ1-1, with TRBD1 matching over 8 bases. V lost 4 bases, J lost 7 bases, and 17 bases stayed unmatched. CDR3 size: 16 residues. Germline V CDR1 and CDR2: GTSNPN, SVGIG (reference sequence).

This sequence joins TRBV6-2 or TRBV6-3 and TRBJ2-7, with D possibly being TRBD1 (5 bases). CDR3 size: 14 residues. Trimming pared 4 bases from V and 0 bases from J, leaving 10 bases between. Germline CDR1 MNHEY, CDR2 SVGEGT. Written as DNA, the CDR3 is TGTGCCAGCAGTTGGGGCTACCCCTCCTACGAGCAGTACTTC. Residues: CASSWGYPSYEQYF.

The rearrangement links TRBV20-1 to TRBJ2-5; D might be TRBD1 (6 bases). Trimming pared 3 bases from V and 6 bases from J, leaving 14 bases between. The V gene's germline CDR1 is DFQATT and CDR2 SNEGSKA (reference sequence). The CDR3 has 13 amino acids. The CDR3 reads CSASQAGEQTQYF. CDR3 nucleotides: TGCAGTGCTAGTCAGGCAGGGGAACAGACCCAGTACTTC.

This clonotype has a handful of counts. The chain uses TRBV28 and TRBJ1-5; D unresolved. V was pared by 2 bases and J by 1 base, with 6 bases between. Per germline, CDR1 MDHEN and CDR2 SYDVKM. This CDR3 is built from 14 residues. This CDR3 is CASSLLHSNQPQHF. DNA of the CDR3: TGTGCCAGCAGTTTACTACACAGCAATCAGCCCCAGCATTTT.

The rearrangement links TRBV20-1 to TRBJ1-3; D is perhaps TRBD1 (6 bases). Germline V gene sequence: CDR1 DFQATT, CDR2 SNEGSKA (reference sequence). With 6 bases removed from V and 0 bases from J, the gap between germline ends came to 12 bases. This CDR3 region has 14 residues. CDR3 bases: TGCAGTGCCGGCAACAGGGTCTCTGGAAACACCATATATTTT. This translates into CSAGNRVSGNTIYF.

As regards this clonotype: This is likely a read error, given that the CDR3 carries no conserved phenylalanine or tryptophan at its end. The CDR3 protein is CASWGFPNTGELFH. Written as DNA, the CDR3 is TGTGCCAGCTGGGGGTTTCCCAACACCGGGGAGCTGTTTCAT. This chain links TRBV27 with TRBJ2-2, with D perhaps given as TRBD1 or TRBD2 (5 bases each). The germline CDR1 and CDR2 sequences are MNHEY and SMNVEV (reference sequence). The CDR3 length is 14 residues. Trimming cost V 8 bases and J 2 bases, with 12 bases left between them.